Below, 6 T cell receptor beta chains from the same sample are listed, as sequenced in a study of T cells in Graves' hyperthyroidism and ophthalmopathy. TCR beta CDR3 regions were amplified from RNA transcripts. First-round RT-PCR of the TCR CDR3 relied on the HTBI primer set. One entry per CDR3 protein, called by TCRdb with MiXCR from the multiplex PCR reads. This table holds some 740,000 distinct CDR3 sequences, less than 15% found once. The sequencing sample was made of blood. Receptors were obtained from a woman in her late teens or twenties with Graves' hyperthyroidism.

The chain is built from TRBV27 and TRBJ2-5, with D perhaps matching TRBD1 (6 bases). The germline gives CDR1 MNHEY, CDR2 SMNVEV (reference sequence). The CDR3 has 14 amino acids. Trimming shortened V by 5 bases and J by 3 bases, and 13 bases separated the two germline ends. This chain's CDR3 is CASSPGASKETQYF. The CDR3 region has the DNA TGTGCCAGCAGTCCAGGGGCTTCTAAAGAGACCCAGTACTTC.

The gene calls are TRBV6-5 and TRBJ2-3; no definite D call. V was clipped by 0 bases and J by 2 bases, with 12 bases between them. The CDR3 contains 16 residues. The germline gives CDR1 MNHEY, CDR2 SVGAGI. Here the CDR3 reads CASSYSGITATDTQYF. The CDR3 DNA sequence: TGTGCCAGCAGTTACTCGGGGATAACCGCCACAGATACGCAGTATTTT.

This clonotype was picked up many times. The chain links TRBV5-1 to TRBJ2-5; D gene unclear. Germline CDR1 is SGHRS and CDR2 is YFSETQ. Trimming cost V 0 bases and J 4 bases, with 7 bases left between them. The CDR3 consists of 13 residues. Here the CDR3 reads CASSLGTGETQYF. The CDR3 bases are TGCGCCAGCAGCTTGGGAACGGGAGAGACCCAGTACTTC.

This chain connects TRBV20-1 to TRBJ2-7; the D gene is possibly TRBD1 (5 bases). Germline CDR1 and CDR2: DFQATT and SNEGSKA (reference sequence). Trimming took 1 base from V and 2 from J, leaving 9 bases between them. The CDR3 runs 13 residues. The CDR3 DNA is TGCAGTGCTAGAGGGACATTCGCCTACGAGCAGTACTTC. Amino acid sequence: CSARGTFAYEQYF.

There are a few counts of this clonotype. The chain couples TRBV9 to TRBJ2-7; D is perhaps TRBD2 (6 bases). The germline V gene encodes CDR1 SGDLS and CDR2 YYNGEE. V dropped 7 bases and J dropped 2 bases, with 31 bases sitting between them. The CDR3 sequence is 19 residues long. The CDR3 sequence: CASSSLSYRPGLPTYEQYF. In DNA, the CDR3 is TGTGCCAGCTCCTCTTTGTCCTACCGACCGGGACTTCCGACCTACGAGCAGTACTTC.

This clonotype was observed at least ten times. This chain joins TRBV6-6 and TRBJ2-5; D not certain. Germline CDR1 is MNHNY and CDR2 is SVGAGI (reference sequence). The CDR3 length is 15 residues. V was clipped by 4 bases and J by 0 bases, with 12 bases between them. In DNA, the CDR3 is TGTGCCAGCAGTTCTCCCAATAGTTACCAAGAGACCCAGTACTTC. Its translation is CASSSPNSYQETQYF.